The source of this T cell receptor (beta chain) is a study of blood T cell repertoires in COVID-19. Notes on this clone: Other DNA sequences in the same sample also yield this CDR3.

CDR1 and CDR2 from the germline V gene are SGHRS and YFSETQ. This CDR3 has 12 amino acids. V was pared by 4 bases and J by 4 bases, with 8 bases between. Sequencing used immunoSEQ multiplex PCR; TCRdb keeps in-frame clones, though not all of them. The data show about 480,000 clones, roughly nine tenths seen once. The sample taken for sequencing was PBMCs or T cells enriched from blood (not recorded which). This sequence was found in a woman between 18 and 30 years old with acute COVID-19. This chain uses TRBV5-1 with TRBJ1-2; no firm D call. CDR3 DNA sequence: TGCGCCAGCAGCGAGGGATCCTATGGCTACACCTTC. This encodes CASSEGSYGYTF.